The entry below describes one T cell receptor (beta chain). These data are taken from a study of T-cell reconstitution after alpha-beta-depleted transplantation in children. The CDR3 covers 15 residues. Trimming stripped 2 bases from V and 4 bases from J, with 14 bases between. Germline CDR1 is MNHNS and CDR2 is SASEGT. A TCRbeta library incorporating unique molecular identifiers was prepared. TCRdb used MiXCR to reprocess the PCR reads, holding one entry per CDR3 protein. The repertoire includes about 640,000 distinct CDR3 sequences, approximately 17% of them detected once, and about 1.1% sits in the top ten.

The rearrangement links TRBV6-1 to TRBJ2-5, with D possibly being TRBD1 (8 bases). This sequence originates from a human donor who donated a stem cell graft to a child with acute myeloid leukemia. The starting material was PBMCs from the stem cell graft donor, obtained from the stem cell graft. This CDR3 is CASSEFTGGGETQYF. CDR3 DNA sequence: TGTGCCAGCAGTGAATTCACAGGGGGGGGAGAGACCCAGTACTTC.